The rows below give T cell receptor beta chains drawn from one sample of a study of patients and donors after allogeneic stem cell transplantation. A single record per CDR3 protein comes from TCRdb applying MiXCR to the RT-PCR reads. The table lists approximately 200,000 distinct CDR3 sequences, around 40% of them singletons. Specimen: blood, either unsorted or a sorted T cell fraction (not recorded which). The receptors originated from a human donor who was either an allogeneic HSCT recipient or a stem cell or donor lymphocyte infusion donor (not recorded which). It is not recorded whose cells these are; they may come from a transplant donor. Both conserved end residues are part of each CDR3. The D gene is left open where the match is weak. Clone size is not always given. Where it is, it says once, few, many or a class for expanded clones.

d_call: -
clone_size: -
v_call: TRBV6-1
cdr3_length: 13
j_call: TRBJ1-2
cdr3_nt: TGTGCCAGCAGTGAAGATGACAGCTATGGCTACACCTTC
cdr3_aa: CASSEDDSYGYTF

d_call: -
clone_size: few
v_call: TRBV20-1
cdr3_length: 15
j_call: TRBJ1-2
cdr3_nt: TGCAGTGCTAGAGGAGACGGGATACTTCGAATAGGCTACACCTTC
cdr3_aa: CSARGDGILRIGYTF

d_call: -
clone_size: -
v_call: TRBV27
cdr3_length: 12
j_call: TRBJ1-2
cdr3_nt: TGTGCCAGCAGTTCCACTATTGGAGGCTACACCTTC
cdr3_aa: CASSSTIGGYTF

d_call: -
clone_size: -
v_call: TRBV5-5
cdr3_length: 14
j_call: TRBJ1-2
cdr3_nt: TGTGCCAGCAGCTTAGAAGGGCTTAACTATGGCTACACCTTC
cdr3_aa: CASSLEGLNYGYTF

d_call: TRBD2
clone_size: -
v_call: TRBV12-3/TRBV12-4
cdr3_length: 16
j_call: TRBJ2-1
cdr3_nt: TGTGCCAGCAGTCCGGAGCGGGGGAGCTCCTACAATGAGCAGTTCTTC
cdr3_aa: CASSPERGSSYNEQFF

d_call: -
clone_size: -
v_call: TRBV3-1
cdr3_length: 16
j_call: TRBJ2-5
cdr3_nt: TGTGCCAGCAGCTCTCGAGAACTAGCCGCCCAAGAGACCCAGTACTTC
cdr3_aa: CASSSRELAAQETQYF

d_call: -
clone_size: -
v_call: TRBV7-8
cdr3_length: 11
j_call: TRBJ2-1
cdr3_nt: TGTGCCAGCAGCTTAGGTATTGAGCAGTTCTTC
cdr3_aa: CASSLGIEQFF

d_call: TRBD2
clone_size: few
v_call: TRBV12-3/TRBV12-4
cdr3_length: 13
j_call: TRBJ2-5
cdr3_nt: TGTGCCAGCAGTTCCTCCCTAGCGGGGACCCAGTACTTC
cdr3_aa: CASSSSLAGTQYF

d_call: -
clone_size: -
v_call: TRBV12-3/TRBV12-4
cdr3_length: 13
j_call: TRBJ2-7
cdr3_nt: TGTGCCAGCACCCCCAACAGGGGAGGCGAGCAGTACTTC
cdr3_aa: CASTPNRGGEQYF

d_call: -
clone_size: -
v_call: TRBV20-1
cdr3_length: 13
j_call: TRBJ2-5
cdr3_nt: TGCAGTGCCAGCCGGGTCCTCCGAGAGACCCAGTACTTC
cdr3_aa: CSASRVLRETQYF

d_call: -
clone_size: few
v_call: TRBV5-5
cdr3_length: 14
j_call: TRBJ1-1
cdr3_nt: TGTGCCAGCAGTACGGCCCCACCTAACACTGAAGCTTTCTTT
cdr3_aa: CASSTAPPNTEAFF

d_call: -
clone_size: -
v_call: TRBV9
cdr3_length: 13
j_call: TRBJ1-2
cdr3_nt: TGTGCCAGCAGCGTGGGGGCTAACTATGGCTACACCTTC
cdr3_aa: CASSVGANYGYTF

d_call: -
clone_size: few
v_call: TRBV18
cdr3_length: 15
j_call: TRBJ1-1
cdr3_nt: TGTGCCAGCTCACCTACCACAGGGCAGAACACTGAAGCTTTCTTT
cdr3_aa: CASSPTTGQNTEAFF

d_call: TRBD2
clone_size: -
v_call: TRBV5-8
cdr3_length: 18
j_call: TRBJ2-7
cdr3_nt: TGTGCCAGCAGCTTGAAAGCCGGACTAGCGGGGGGGAAGTACGAGCAGTACTTC
cdr3_aa: CASSLKAGLAGGKYEQYF

d_call: -
clone_size: -
v_call: TRBV25-1
cdr3_length: 15
j_call: TRBJ2-1
cdr3_nt: TGTGCCAGCAGTGACTTTACTGACAGGTCATATGAGCAGTTCTTC
cdr3_aa: CASSDFTDRSYEQFF

d_call: TRBD2
clone_size: -
v_call: TRBV4-1
cdr3_length: 17
j_call: TRBJ2-1
cdr3_nt: TGCGCCAGCAGCCAACAACTAGCGGGGGGGCCAAGGAATGAGCAGTTCTTC
cdr3_aa: CASSQQLAGGPRNEQFF

d_call: -
clone_size: -
v_call: TRBV3-1
cdr3_length: 12
j_call: TRBJ2-1
cdr3_nt: TGTGCCAGCAGGCATACAACGAATGAGCAGTTCTTC
cdr3_aa: CASRHTTNEQFF